This is a list of T cell receptor beta chains from one sample in a study of OX40 agonist ivuxolimab in advanced cancers. Sequencing was performed with immunoSEQ multiplex PCR; in TCRdb, only in-frame clones are kept and a portion is missing. The sample shows fewer than 85,000 clones, 70% to 90% of them seen only once. The sequences come from CD4+ or CD8+ T cells sorted from blood, collected in a trial of the OX40 agonist ivuxolimab. The receptors shown here come from an adult with an advanced solid tumor such as melanoma, head and neck, liver or kidney cancer. CDR3s include the opening cysteine and the closing phenylalanine or tryptophan. Fields, in order: D gene, V gene, J gene, clone size, CDR3 DNA, CDR3 protein. The D gene is left open where the match is weak. The size entry is marked missing in some rows and otherwise reads once, few, many or a size class.

d_call: TRBD2; v_call: TRBV5-4; j_call: TRBJ2-3; clone_size: -; cdr3_nt: TGTGCCAGCAGCCAGGGACTAGCGGGGGGGCAGATAGATACGCAGTATTTT; cdr3_aa: CASSQGLAGGQIDTQYF
d_call: -; v_call: TRBV7-7; j_call: TRBJ2-2; clone_size: -; cdr3_nt: TGTGCTAGCAGCTTAGTTCAAGGGCCGGGGACCGGGGAGCTGTTTTTT; cdr3_aa: CASSLVQGPGTGELFF
d_call: -; v_call: TRBV11-2; j_call: TRBJ1-1; clone_size: -; cdr3_nt: TGTGCCAGCAGCTTAGCCGAGTCTGAAGCTTTCTTT; cdr3_aa: CASSLAESEAFF
d_call: -; v_call: TRBV25-1; j_call: TRBJ2-6; clone_size: -; cdr3_nt: TGTGCCAGCAGGGTTGAGGGTACCGGGGCCAACGTCCTGACTTTC; cdr3_aa: CASRVEGTGANVLTF
d_call: TRBD1; v_call: TRBV9; j_call: TRBJ1-1; clone_size: -; cdr3_nt: TGTGCCAGCAGCGTAGCCGGCAGGGGGCGAACTGAAGCTTTCTTT; cdr3_aa: CASSVAGRGRTEAFF
d_call: TRBD2; v_call: TRBV2; j_call: TRBJ2-1; clone_size: -; cdr3_nt: TGTGCCGTCCACAAGGGACTAGCGAGCGATGAGCAGTTCTTC; cdr3_aa: CAVHKGLASDEQFF
d_call: -; v_call: TRBV7-6; j_call: TRBJ2-1; clone_size: -; cdr3_nt: TGTGCCAGCAGTTCCGGTGTAGCGGTGTACAATGAGCAGTTCTTC; cdr3_aa: CASSSGVAVYNEQFF
d_call: -; v_call: TRBV4-3; j_call: TRBJ1-4; clone_size: -; cdr3_nt: TGCGCCAGCAGCCAAGATCCTGGACACACAACTAATGAAAAACTGTTTTTT; cdr3_aa: CASSQDPGHTTNEKLFF
d_call: TRBD2; v_call: TRBV28; j_call: TRBJ2-5; clone_size: -; cdr3_nt: TGTGCCAGCAGTTTTGGTCTAGCGGGATATCAAGAGACCCAGTACTTC; cdr3_aa: CASSFGLAGYQETQYF
d_call: -; v_call: TRBV7-3; j_call: TRBJ2-6; clone_size: -; cdr3_nt: TGTGCCAGCAGCGTACAGGGTACGCCTGGGGCCAACGTCCTGACTTTC; cdr3_aa: CASSVQGTPGANVLTF
d_call: -; v_call: TRBV6-6; j_call: TRBJ1-4; clone_size: -; cdr3_nt: TGTGCCAGCAGTTACTCGGGGCAGGGCCATGAAAAACTGTTTTTT; cdr3_aa: CASSYSGQGHEKLFF
d_call: -; v_call: TRBV5-1; j_call: TRBJ2-3; clone_size: -; cdr3_nt: TGCGCCAGCAGCTTGGACCAGTCTCCTGGCACAGATACGCAGTATTTT; cdr3_aa: CASSLDQSPGTDTQYF
d_call: -; v_call: TRBV4-3; j_call: TRBJ2-1; clone_size: -; cdr3_nt: TGCGCCAGCAGCCAAGAGCCTTACCGCGAGCAGTTCTTC; cdr3_aa: CASSQEPYREQFF
d_call: TRBD1; v_call: TRBV28; j_call: TRBJ2-4; clone_size: -; cdr3_nt: TGTGCCAGCAGTCCCGGGACAGGGCGGAACATTCAGTACTTC; cdr3_aa: CASSPGTGRNIQYF
d_call: -; v_call: TRBV2; j_call: TRBJ1-5; clone_size: -; cdr3_nt: TGTGCCAGCACTCAGGACAGAACTAGCAATCAGCCCCAGCATTTT; cdr3_aa: CASTQDRTSNQPQHF
d_call: -; v_call: TRBV9; j_call: TRBJ2-7; clone_size: -; cdr3_nt: TGTGCCAGCAGCGTAGCTCCGGGTCAGGGCTACGAGCAGTACTTC; cdr3_aa: CASSVAPGQGYEQYF
d_call: TRBD1; v_call: TRBV7-9; j_call: TRBJ2-6; clone_size: -; cdr3_nt: TGTGCCAGCAGCTCGACAGGGAAGGAAACTGGGGCCAACGTCCTGACTTTC; cdr3_aa: CASSSTGKETGANVLTF
d_call: -; v_call: TRBV28; j_call: TRBJ1-4; clone_size: -; cdr3_nt: TGTGCCAGCAGCCCCCCGGGCGGAAATAATGAAAAACTGTTTTTT; cdr3_aa: CASSPPGGNNEKLFF
d_call: -; v_call: TRBV19; j_call: TRBJ2-1; clone_size: -; cdr3_nt: TGTGCCAGTAGTATAGGGGGACAACTTAGGTTAAACAATGAGCAGTTCTTC; cdr3_aa: CASSIGGQLRLNNEQFF
d_call: TRBD1; v_call: TRBV2; j_call: TRBJ1-4; clone_size: -; cdr3_nt: TGTGCCAGCAGTGAAGCCGGGGACAGGGAGGATGAAAAACTGTTTTTT; cdr3_aa: CASSEAGDREDEKLFF
d_call: -; v_call: TRBV6-5; j_call: TRBJ2-7; clone_size: -; cdr3_nt: TGTGCCAGCAGTTACACAGGGTACTACGAGCAGTACTTC; cdr3_aa: CASSYTGYYEQYF
d_call: -; v_call: TRBV6-6; j_call: TRBJ2-1; clone_size: -; cdr3_nt: TGTGCCAGCAGCCTACCCGGGGGGACATACAATGAGCAGTTCTTC; cdr3_aa: CASSLPGGTYNEQFF
d_call: -; v_call: TRBV19; j_call: TRBJ1-5; clone_size: -; cdr3_nt: TGTGCCAGTAAGGAAAGCAATCAGCCCCAGCATTTT; cdr3_aa: CASKESNQPQHF
d_call: -; v_call: TRBV30; j_call: TRBJ2-7; clone_size: -; cdr3_nt: TGTGCCTGGAGTTCAGGGGGGACAATCGAGCAGTACTTC; cdr3_aa: CAWSSGGTIEQYF
d_call: TRBD1; v_call: TRBV7-2; j_call: TRBJ1-6; clone_size: -; cdr3_nt: TGTGCCAGCAGCTTCCGCCGGGACAGATATTCACCCCTCCACTTT; cdr3_aa: CASSFRRDRYSPLHF
d_call: -; v_call: TRBV13; j_call: TRBJ2-1; clone_size: -; cdr3_nt: TGTGCCAGCAGCTTGTTCAGGGCCTTTTACAATGAGCAGTTCTTC; cdr3_aa: CASSLFRAFYNEQFF
d_call: -; v_call: TRBV11-2; j_call: TRBJ2-3; clone_size: -; cdr3_nt: TGTGCCAGCAGCTATCGGCCCATCCGGGGGCCAGATACGCAGTATTTT; cdr3_aa: CASSYRPIRGPDTQYF
d_call: TRBD2; v_call: TRBV6-4; j_call: TRBJ2-1; clone_size: -; cdr3_nt: TGTGCCAGCAGTGAGGGGGGGGGACGTAAGTTCTTC; cdr3_aa: CASSEGGGRKFF
d_call: -; v_call: TRBV5-4; j_call: TRBJ1-3; clone_size: -; cdr3_nt: TGTGCCAGCAGCGCCGCCGGGGGTCCCTCTGGAAACACCATATATTTT; cdr3_aa: CASSAAGGPSGNTIYF
d_call: -; v_call: TRBV20-1; j_call: TRBJ1-1; clone_size: -; cdr3_nt: TGCAGTGCCGGCGGGGCTGAAGCTTTCTTT; cdr3_aa: CSAGGAEAFF
d_call: -; v_call: TRBV30; j_call: TRBJ2-1; clone_size: -; cdr3_nt: TGTGCCTGCCTCTCCCGTGTAACTAGCTCCTACAATGAGCAGTTCTTC; cdr3_aa: CACLSRVTSSYNEQFF
d_call: TRBD2; v_call: TRBV7-2; j_call: TRBJ2-1; clone_size: -; cdr3_nt: TGTGCCGTTCTGGGCGGGAGGAGCCCCAATGAGCAGTTCTTC; cdr3_aa: CAVLGGRSPNEQFF
d_call: -; v_call: TRBV6-5; j_call: TRBJ2-6; clone_size: -; cdr3_nt: TGTGCCAGCAGTTACGGCGCATCTGGGGCCAACGTCCTGACTTTC; cdr3_aa: CASSYGASGANVLTF
d_call: TRBD1; v_call: TRBV9; j_call: TRBJ2-5; clone_size: once; cdr3_nt: TGTGCCAGCAGCCCGCCCCTCAACAGGGGAGACGAGACCCAGTACTTC; cdr3_aa: CASSPPLNRGDETQYF
d_call: -; v_call: TRBV5-1; j_call: TRBJ1-3; clone_size: -; cdr3_nt: TGCGCCAGCAGCCCTCTGACAGTCGGAGGAAACACCATATATTTT; cdr3_aa: CASSPLTVGGNTIYF